This TCR beta chain was sequenced during a study of CD8 T cells in cerebrospinal fluid in Alzheimer's disease. The CDR3 totals 14 residues. Germline CDR1 reads DFQATT; CDR2 reads SNEGSKA (reference sequence). TCRdb reprocessed the 10x single-cell sequencing reads and keeps a single row for each CDR3 protein, giving no DNA. Its listing shows over 1,000 distinct CDR3 sequences. This clonotype is called medium-sized based on its frequency. The TCR sequence derives from a human donor with Parkinson's disease. V is TRBV20-1 and J is TRBJ2-1. The sample consisted of cerebrospinal fluid. CDR3 region: CSAEWAGLDNEQFF.